This T cell receptor (beta chain) was sequenced during a study of blood T cell repertoires in COVID-19. TCRdb keeps only in-frame clones here, not all; method: immunoSEQ multiplex PCR. The repertoire includes around 160,000 clones, roughly 80% of them detected once, and over 11% sits in the top ten. Sequences were obtained from peripheral blood. This receptor was identified in a woman aged 80 or over with acute or convalescent COVID-19.

The CDR3 is CASSLGASNQPQHF. The CDR3 DNA is TGCGCCAGCAGCTTGGGGGCCAGTAATCAGCCCCAGCATTTT. The J gene is TRBJ1-5, the V gene TRBV5-1; D is uncertain. The CDR3 runs 14 residues. V was trimmed by 0 bases and J by 4 bases, leaving 8 bases between them. The V gene's germline CDR1 is SGHRS and CDR2 YFSETQ.